This TCR beta chain is drawn from a study of T cell changes during pregnancy in multiple sclerosis. This clone was observed once. Profiled with immunoSEQ multiplex PCR; TCRdb holds only in-frame clones, not every one. The data show tens of thousands of clones, with 90% to 95% seen just once and roughly 2% held by the top ten. This sequence originates from a female donor in good health, enrolled as a control in a pregnancy study. Material: peripheral blood, obtained in the second trimester of pregnancy.

The CDR3 is CSGAGELTQYF. CDR3 nucleotides: TGCAGCGGCGCCGGGGAGCTGACCCAGTACTTC. This sequence joins TRBV29-1 and TRBJ2-5; possible D gene TRBD2, 5 bases. Trimming removed 7 bases at V and 7 bases at J, with 13 bases between. This CDR3 region has 11 residues. The V gene's germline CDR1 is SQVTM and CDR2 ANQGSEA.